What follows are 7 T cell receptor beta chains derived from one specimen sequenced in a study of T cell changes during pregnancy in multiple sclerosis. Assay used: immunoSEQ multiplex PCR; TCRdb lists only in-frame clones, some missing. The table has under 55,000 clones, around 90% seen once. Here the sequenced sample was CD4+ T cells from peripheral blood mononuclear cells, taken after pregnancy. Receptor source: a female donor in good health, enrolled as a control in a pregnancy study.

J is TRBJ1-2 and V is TRBV7-9, with no clear D. The CDR3 runs to 15 residues. V was pared by 5 bases and J by 7 bases, with 20 bases between. The germline CDR1 and CDR2 sequences are SEHNR and FQNEAQ (reference sequence). In nucleotides, the CDR3 is TGTGCCAGCAGCCGACCGACTATTACTAGTGGTGGCTACACCTTC. This gives the protein CASSRPTITSGGYTF.

The chain employs TRBV18 and TRBJ2-7, with D unclear. V was shortened by 2 bases and J by 4 bases, with 9 bases between the two germline ends. The germline V gene has CDR1 KGHSH and CDR2 LQKENI. The CDR3 consists of 13 residues. The CDR3 DNA is TGTGCCAGCTCACCAGCGGCTTCGTACGAGCAGTACTTC. Translation: CASSPAASYEQYF.

The chain has TRBV5-1 and TRBJ2-7; the match to TRBD1 covers 7 bases. The CDR3 runs to 15 residues. Germline trimming cut 1 base from V and 2 bases from J; bases unmatched to any gene: 6. CDR1 and CDR2 (germline): SGHRS, YFSETQ. DNA for the CDR3: TGCGCCAGCAGCTTGAGAAGACAGGGAGCCTACGAGCAGTACTTC. Its protein product is CASSLRRQGAYEQYF.

The chain has TRBV6-5 and TRBJ1-5, with 9 bases lining up with TRBD1. The junction had 6 bases not matched to a gene; V was cut back by 4 bases and J by 5 bases. This CDR3 has 15 amino acids. Per the germline V gene, CDR1 is MNHEY and CDR2 is SVGAGI. This CDR3 is CASSWTGATDQPQHF. CDR3 nucleotides: TGTGCCAGCAGTTGGACAGGGGCTACCGATCAGCCCCAGCATTTT.

This chain joins TRBV11-2 and TRBJ2-7; perhaps TRBD1 as D (6 bases). This CDR3 spans 15 amino acids. Trimming left V 1 base short and J 3 bases short, with 13 bases between. Germline assignment: CDR1 SGHAT and CDR2 FQNNGV. The CDR3 nucleotides are TGTGCCAGCAGCTTAGTTTCTCAGGGGATCTACGAGCAGTACTTC. Translated, it gives CASSLVSQGIYEQYF.

The J gene is TRBJ2-7, the V gene TRBV7-2, with TRBD1 identical over 7 bases. V dropped 1 base and J dropped 2; count of bases not matched to a gene: 14. The CDR3 has 18 amino acids. Germline-derived CDR1 and CDR2 are SGHTA and FQGNSA. In DNA, the CDR3 is TGTGCCAGCAGCTTAGACACAGGGGCGGGCTTAAAGGCCTACGAGCAGTACTTC. It translates to CASSLDTGAGLKAYEQYF.

The V and J genes are TRBV19 and TRBJ2-7; the match to TRBD2 covers 8 bases. CDR1 and CDR2 (germline): LNHDA, SQIVND (reference sequence). Losses at the gene ends were 4 bases for V and 1 base for J; bases not matched to a gene: 6. The CDR3 covers 15 residues. The CDR3: CASSTGASGSYEQYF. CDR3 in DNA: TGTGCCAGTAGTACCGGGGCTAGCGGGTCCTACGAGCAGTACTTC.